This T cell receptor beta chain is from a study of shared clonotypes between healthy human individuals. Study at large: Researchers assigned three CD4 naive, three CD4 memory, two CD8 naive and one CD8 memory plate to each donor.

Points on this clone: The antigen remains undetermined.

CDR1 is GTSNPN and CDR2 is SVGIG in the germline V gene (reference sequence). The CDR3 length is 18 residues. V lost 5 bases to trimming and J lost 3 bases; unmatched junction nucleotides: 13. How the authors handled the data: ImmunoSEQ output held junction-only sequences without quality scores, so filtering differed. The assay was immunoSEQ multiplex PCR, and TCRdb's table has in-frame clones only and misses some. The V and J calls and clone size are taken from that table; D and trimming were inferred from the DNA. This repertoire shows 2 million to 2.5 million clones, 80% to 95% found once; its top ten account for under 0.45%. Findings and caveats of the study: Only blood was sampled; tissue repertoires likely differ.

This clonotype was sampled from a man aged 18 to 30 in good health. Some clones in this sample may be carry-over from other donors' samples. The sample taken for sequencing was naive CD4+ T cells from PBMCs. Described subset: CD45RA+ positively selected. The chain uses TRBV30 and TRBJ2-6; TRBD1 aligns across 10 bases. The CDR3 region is CAWDPGQGMSSGANVLTF. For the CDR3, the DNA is TGTGCCTGGGATCCGGGACAGGGGATGTCGAGTGGGGCCAACGTCCTGACTTTC.